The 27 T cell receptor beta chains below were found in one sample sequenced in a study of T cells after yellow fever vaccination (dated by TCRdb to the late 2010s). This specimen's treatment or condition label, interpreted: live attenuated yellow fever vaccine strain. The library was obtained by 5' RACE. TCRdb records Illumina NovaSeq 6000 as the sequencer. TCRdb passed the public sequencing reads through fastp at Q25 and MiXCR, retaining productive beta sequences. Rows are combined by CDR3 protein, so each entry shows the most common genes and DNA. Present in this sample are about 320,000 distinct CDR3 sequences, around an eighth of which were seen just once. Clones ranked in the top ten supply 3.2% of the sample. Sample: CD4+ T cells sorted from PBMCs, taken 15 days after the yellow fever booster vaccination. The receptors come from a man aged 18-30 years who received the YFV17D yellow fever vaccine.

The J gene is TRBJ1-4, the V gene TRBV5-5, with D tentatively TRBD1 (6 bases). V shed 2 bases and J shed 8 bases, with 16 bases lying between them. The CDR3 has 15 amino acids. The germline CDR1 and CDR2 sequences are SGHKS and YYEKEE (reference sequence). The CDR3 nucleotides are TGTGCCAGCAGCTTTATCCCGGGACAAGGGGAAAAACTGTTTTTT. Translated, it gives CASSFIPGQGEKLFF. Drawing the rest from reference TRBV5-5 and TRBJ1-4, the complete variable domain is DAGVTQSPTHLIKTRGQQVTLRCSPISGHKSVSWYQQVLGQGPQFIFQYYEKEERGRGNFPDRFSARQFPNYSSELNVNALLLGDSALYLCASSFIPGQGEKLFFGSGTQLSVL.

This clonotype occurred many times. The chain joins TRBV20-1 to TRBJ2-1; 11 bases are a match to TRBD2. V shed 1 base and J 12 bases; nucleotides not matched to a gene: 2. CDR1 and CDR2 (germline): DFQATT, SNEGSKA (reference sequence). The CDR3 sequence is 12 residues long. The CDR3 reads CSARGGTSGQFF. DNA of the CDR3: TGCAGTGCTAGAGGGGGGACTAGCGGGCAGTTCTTC.

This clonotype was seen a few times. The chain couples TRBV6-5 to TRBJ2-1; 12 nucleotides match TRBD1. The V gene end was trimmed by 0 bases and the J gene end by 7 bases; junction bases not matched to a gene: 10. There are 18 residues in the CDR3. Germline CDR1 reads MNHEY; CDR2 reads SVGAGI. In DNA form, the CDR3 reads TGTGCCAGCAGTTACTCAGCACCCGGGACAGGGGGCTTAAATGAGCAGTTCTTC. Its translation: CASSYSAPGTGGLNEQFF.

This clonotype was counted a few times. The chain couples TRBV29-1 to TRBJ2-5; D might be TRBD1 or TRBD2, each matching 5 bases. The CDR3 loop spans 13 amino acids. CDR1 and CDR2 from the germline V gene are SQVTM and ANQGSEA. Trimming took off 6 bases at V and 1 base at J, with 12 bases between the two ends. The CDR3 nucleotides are TGCAGCGTGGGGGACGGAGGCCAAGAGACCCAGTACTTC. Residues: CSVGDGGQETQYF.

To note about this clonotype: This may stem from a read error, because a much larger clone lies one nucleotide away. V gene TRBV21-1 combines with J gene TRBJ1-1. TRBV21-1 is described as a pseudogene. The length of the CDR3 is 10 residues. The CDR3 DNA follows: TGTGCCAGCAGACACACTGAAGCTTTCTTT. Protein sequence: CASRHTEAFF.

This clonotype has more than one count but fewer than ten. CDR3 in amino acids: CASSQIDRAGETQYF. The DNA for the CDR3 is TGTGCCAGCAGCCAGATTGACAGGGCCGGGGAGACCCAGTACTTC. V is TRBV14 and J is TRBJ2-5, with 7 bases matching TRBD1. Germline CDR1 reads SGHDN; CDR2 reads FVKESK. There are 15 residues in the CDR3. Trimming removed 3 bases from V and 5 bases from J; junction bases left unmatched: 9.

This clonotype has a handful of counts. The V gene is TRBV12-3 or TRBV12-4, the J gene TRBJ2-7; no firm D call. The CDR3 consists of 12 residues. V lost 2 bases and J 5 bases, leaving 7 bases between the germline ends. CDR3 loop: CASSLRVDEQYF. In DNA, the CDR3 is TGTGCCAGCAGTTTAAGGGTGGACGAGCAGTACTTC.

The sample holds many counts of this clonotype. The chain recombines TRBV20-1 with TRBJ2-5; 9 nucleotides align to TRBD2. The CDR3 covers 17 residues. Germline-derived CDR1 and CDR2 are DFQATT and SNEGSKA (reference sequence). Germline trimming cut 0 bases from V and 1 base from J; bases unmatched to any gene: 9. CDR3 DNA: TGCAGTGCTAGAGATTTTGGCCAGCGGGGGGCCCAAGAGACCCAGTACTTC. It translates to CSARDFGQRGAQETQYF.

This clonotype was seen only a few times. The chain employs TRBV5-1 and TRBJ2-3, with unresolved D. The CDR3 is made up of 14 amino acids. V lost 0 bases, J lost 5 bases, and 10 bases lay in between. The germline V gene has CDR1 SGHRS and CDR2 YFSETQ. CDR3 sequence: CASSLGLEIDTQYF. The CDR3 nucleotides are TGCGCCAGCAGCTTGGGGCTAGAGATAGATACGCAGTATTTT.

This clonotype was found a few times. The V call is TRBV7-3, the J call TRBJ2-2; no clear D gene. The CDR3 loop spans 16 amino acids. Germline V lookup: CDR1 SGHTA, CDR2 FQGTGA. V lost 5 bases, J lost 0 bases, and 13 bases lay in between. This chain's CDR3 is CASSPRNRPNTGELFF. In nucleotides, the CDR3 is TGTGCCAGCAGCCCGCGGAACAGACCGAACACCGGGGAGCTGTTTTTT. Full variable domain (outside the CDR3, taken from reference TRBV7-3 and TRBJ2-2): GAGVSQTPSNKVTEKGKYVELRCDPISGHTALYWYRQSLGQGPEFLIYFQGTGAADDSGLPNDRFFAVRPEGSVSTLKIQRTERGDSAVYLCASSPRNRPNTGELFFGEGSRLTVL.

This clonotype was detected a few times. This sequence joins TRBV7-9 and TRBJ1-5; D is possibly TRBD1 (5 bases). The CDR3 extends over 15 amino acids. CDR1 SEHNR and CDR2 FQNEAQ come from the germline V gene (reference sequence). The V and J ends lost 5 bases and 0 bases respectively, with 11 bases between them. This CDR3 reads CASSRTGDSNQPQHF. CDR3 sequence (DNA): TGTGCCAGCAGCCGGACGGGGGATAGCAATCAGCCCCAGCATTTT.

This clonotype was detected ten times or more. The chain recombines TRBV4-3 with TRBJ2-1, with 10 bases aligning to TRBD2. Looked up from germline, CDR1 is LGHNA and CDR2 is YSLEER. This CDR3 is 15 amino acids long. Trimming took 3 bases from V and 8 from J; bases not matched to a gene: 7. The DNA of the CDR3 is TGCGCCAGCAGCCATGGACTAGCGGCCTTGTATGAGCAGTTCTTC. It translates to CASSHGLAALYEQFF.

This CDR3 is CSVGGGLQSSYNEQFF. The DNA for the CDR3 is TGCAGCGTTGGGGGGGGACTCCAGAGCTCCTACAATGAGCAGTTCTTC. The V call is TRBV29-1, the J call TRBJ2-1, with 7 bases lining up with TRBD2. CDR3 length: 16 residues. Trimming cost V 4 bases and J 0 bases; bases outside gene matches: 9. Germline CDR1 is SQVTM and CDR2 is ANQGSEA.

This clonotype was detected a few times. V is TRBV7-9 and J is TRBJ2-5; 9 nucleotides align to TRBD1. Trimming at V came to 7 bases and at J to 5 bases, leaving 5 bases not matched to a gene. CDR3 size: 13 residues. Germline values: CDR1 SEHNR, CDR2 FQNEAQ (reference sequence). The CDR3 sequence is CASKQGAGETQYF. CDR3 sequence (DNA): TGTGCCAGCAAACAGGGGGCCGGGGAGACCCAGTACTTC. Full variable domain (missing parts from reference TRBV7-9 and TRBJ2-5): DTGVSQNPRHKITKRGQNVTFRCDPISEHNRLYWYRQTLGQGPEFLTYFQNEAQLEKSRLLSDRFSAERPKGSFSTLEIQRTEQGDSAMYLCASKQGAGETQYFGPGTRLLVL.

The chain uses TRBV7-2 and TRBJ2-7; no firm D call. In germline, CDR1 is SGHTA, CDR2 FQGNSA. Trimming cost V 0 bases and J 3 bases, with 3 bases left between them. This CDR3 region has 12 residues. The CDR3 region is CASSLARYEQYF. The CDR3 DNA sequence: TGTGCCAGCAGCTTAGCGCGCTACGAGCAGTACTTC.

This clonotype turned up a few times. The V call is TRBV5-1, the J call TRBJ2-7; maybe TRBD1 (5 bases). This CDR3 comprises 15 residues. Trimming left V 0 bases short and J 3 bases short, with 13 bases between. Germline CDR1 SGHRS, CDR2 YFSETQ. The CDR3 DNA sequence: TGCGCCAGCAGCTTGGAGGCAGGGAATAGCTACGAGCAGTACTTC. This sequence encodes CASSLEAGNSYEQYF.

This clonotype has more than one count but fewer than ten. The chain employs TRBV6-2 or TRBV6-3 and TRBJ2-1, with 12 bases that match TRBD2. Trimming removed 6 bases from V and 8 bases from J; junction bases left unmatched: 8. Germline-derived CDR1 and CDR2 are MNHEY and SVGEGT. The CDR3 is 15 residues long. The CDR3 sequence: CASSLAGGPLYEQFF. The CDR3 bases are TGTGCCAGCAGCCTAGCGGGGGGGCCGTTGTATGAGCAGTTCTTC.

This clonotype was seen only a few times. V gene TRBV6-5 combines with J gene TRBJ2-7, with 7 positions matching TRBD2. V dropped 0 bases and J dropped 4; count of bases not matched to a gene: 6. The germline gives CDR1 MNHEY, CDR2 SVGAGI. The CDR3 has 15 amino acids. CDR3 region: CASSYSKSSGYEQYF. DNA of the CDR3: TGTGCCAGCAGTTACTCGAAGAGTAGCGGGTACGAGCAGTACTTC.

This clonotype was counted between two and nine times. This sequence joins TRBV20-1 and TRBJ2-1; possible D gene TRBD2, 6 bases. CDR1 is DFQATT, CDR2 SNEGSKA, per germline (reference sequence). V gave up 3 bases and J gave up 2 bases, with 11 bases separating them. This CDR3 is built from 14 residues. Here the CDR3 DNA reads TGCAGTGCTAGCCTCGGGGGACCCTACAATGAGCAGTTCTTC. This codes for CSASLGGPYNEQFF.

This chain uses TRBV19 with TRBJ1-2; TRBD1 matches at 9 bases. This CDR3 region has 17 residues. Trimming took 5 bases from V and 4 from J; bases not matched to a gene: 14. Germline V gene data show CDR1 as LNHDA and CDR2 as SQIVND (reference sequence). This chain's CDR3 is CASSRQGEDGLGYGYTF. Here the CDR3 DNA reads TGTGCCAGTAGTCGACAGGGGGAGGATGGTCTGGGCTATGGCTACACCTTC.

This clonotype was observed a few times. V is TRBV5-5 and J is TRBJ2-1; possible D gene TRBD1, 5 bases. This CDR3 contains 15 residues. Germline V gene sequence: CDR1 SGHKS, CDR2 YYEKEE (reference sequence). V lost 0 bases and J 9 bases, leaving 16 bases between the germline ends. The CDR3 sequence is CASSLGGSTSGEQFF. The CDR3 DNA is TGTGCCAGCAGCTTGGGGGGCAGTACATCCGGTGAGCAGTTCTTC.

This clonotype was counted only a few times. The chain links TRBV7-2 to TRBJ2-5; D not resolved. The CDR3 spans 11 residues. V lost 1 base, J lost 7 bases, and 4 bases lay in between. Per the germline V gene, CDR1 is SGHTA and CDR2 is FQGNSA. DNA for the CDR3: TGTGCCAGCAGCTTAGACCGGACCCAGTACTTC. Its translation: CASSLDRTQYF.

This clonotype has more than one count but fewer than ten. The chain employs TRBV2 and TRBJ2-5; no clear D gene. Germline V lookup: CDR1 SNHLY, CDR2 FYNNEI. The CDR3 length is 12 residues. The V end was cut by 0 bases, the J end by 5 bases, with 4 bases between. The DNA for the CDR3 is TGTGCCAGCAGTGAAGCGGGGGAGACCCAGTACTTC. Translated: CASSEAGETQYF.

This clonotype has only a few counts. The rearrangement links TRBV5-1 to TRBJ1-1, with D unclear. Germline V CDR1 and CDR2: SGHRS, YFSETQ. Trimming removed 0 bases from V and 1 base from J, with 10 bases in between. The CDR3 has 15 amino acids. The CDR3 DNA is TGCGCCAGCAGCTTGGTGTGGTGGGGGAACACTGAAGCTTTCTTT. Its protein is CASSLVWWGNTEAFF.

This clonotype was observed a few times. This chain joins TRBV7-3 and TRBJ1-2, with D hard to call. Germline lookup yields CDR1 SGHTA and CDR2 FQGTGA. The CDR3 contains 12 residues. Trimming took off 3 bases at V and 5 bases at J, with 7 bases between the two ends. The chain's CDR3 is CASSFNGYGYTF. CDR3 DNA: TGTGCCAGCAGCTTCAACGGTTATGGCTACACCTTC.

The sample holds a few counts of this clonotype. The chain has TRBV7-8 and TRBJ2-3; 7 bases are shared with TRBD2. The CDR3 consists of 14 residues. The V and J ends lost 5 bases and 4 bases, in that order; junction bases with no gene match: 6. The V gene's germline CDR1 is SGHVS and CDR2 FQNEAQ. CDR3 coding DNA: TGTGCCAGCAGCCCCCGACTAGCCCCAGATACGCAGTATTTT. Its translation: CASSPRLAPDTQYF.

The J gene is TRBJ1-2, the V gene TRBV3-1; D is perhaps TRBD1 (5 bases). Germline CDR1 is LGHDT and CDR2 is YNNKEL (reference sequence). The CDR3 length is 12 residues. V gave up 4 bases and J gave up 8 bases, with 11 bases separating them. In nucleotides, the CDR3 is TGTGCCAGCAGCCTGGACTGGGACGGCTACACCTTC. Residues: CASSLDWDGYTF.